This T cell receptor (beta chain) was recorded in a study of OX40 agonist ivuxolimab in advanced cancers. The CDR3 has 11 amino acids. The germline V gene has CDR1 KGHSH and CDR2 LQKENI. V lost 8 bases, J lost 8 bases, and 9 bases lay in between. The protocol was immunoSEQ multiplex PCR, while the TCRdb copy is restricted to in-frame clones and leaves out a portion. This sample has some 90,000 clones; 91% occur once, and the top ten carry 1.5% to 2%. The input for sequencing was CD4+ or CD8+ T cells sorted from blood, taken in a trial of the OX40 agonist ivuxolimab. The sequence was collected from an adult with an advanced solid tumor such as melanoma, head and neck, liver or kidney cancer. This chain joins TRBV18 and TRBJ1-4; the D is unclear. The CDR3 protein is CASTRGEKLFF. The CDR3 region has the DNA TGTGCCAGCACCCGGGGAGAAAAACTGTTTTTT. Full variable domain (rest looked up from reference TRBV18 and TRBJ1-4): NAGVMQNPRHLVRRRGQEARLRCSPMKGHSHVYWYRQLPEEGLKFMVYLQKENIIDESGMPKERFSAEFPKEGPSILRIQQVVRGDSAAYFCASTRGEKLFFGSGTQLSVL.